These T cell receptor beta chains were read from a single sample in a study of blood T cells in healthy people across ages. TCRdb analysed the 5' RACE reads with MiXCR anew, one entry per CDR3 protein. The sample carries more than 500,000 distinct CDR3 sequences, 25% to 35% recorded once. The same specimen was also included in a second study, on T cells of mothers and their children.

Sequencing was performed on blood. The receptors stem from a boy aged 2 to 9 in good health. Each CDR3 is given with its conserved first and last residue.

>13|TRBJ2-5|TRBV20-1
CSAVTGVSETQYF
>14|TRBJ2-5|TRBV27
CASSPQIRGGEQYF
>16|.|TRBV7-2
CASSLFRGLAGNEQFF
>16|TRBJ2-4|TRBV3-1
CASSPGGFLAKNIQYF
>14|TRBJ1-4|TRBV2
CASRGDRGREKLFF
>12|TRBJ2-3|TRBV2
CASTQSEDTQYF
>11|TRBJ2-5|TRBV29-1
CSLIGGETQYF
>13|.|TRBV11-2
CASTWTGRNEQFF
>15|TRBJ1-1|TRBV9
CASSPQASGRTEAFF
>14|TRBJ2-7|TRBV7-2
CASSPRTSGRRQYF
>15|TRBJ1-4|TRBV20-1
CSARDSRPVNEKLFF
>14|TRBJ2-1|TRBV12-5
CASGSLAGVGEQFF
>15|TRBJ2-7|TRBV7-2
CASSLGGAYSYEQYF
>13|TRBJ1-2|TRBV5-1
CASSLDLGNGYTF
>12|TRBJ2-5|TRBV29-1
CSASGLGETQYF
>14|TRBJ2-2|TRBV7-9
CASRLSGNTGELFF
>13|TRBJ2-7|TRBV5-4
CASSITGTYEQYF
>15|TRBJ2-1|TRBV27
CASSLSAGLYNEQFF
>16|TRBJ2-3|TRBV29-1
CSVGKVGTGGKDTQYF
>15|TRBJ2-7|TRBV28
CASSTRTGTLYEQYF
>17|TRBJ2-3|TRBV30
CAWSPSWGPGGTDTQYF
>13|TRBJ1-2|TRBV20-1
CSARGQGGNGYTF
>18|.|TRBV4-3
CASSQKGYNRRSSYEQYF
>15|TRBJ2-1|TRBV7-3
CASSAFNGGGNEQFF
>17|TRBJ2-1|TRBV4-3
CASSLTYYRGLANEQFF
>12|TRBJ2-1|TRBV6-5
CASSRTQHEQFF
>8|TRBJ2-3|TRBV20-1
CKAGTQYF
>16|TRBJ1-1|TRBV6-6
CASRPPRGQGETEAFF
>16|TRBJ2-2|TRBV10-3
CAISESTGVNTGELFF
>15|TRBJ2-1|TRBV7-2
CASSFSGGSNNEQFF
>12|TRBJ2-5|TRBV6-5
CASSRALETQYF
>14|TRBJ2-3|TRBV12-5
CASGWTGRTDTQYF
>18|TRBJ1-5|TRBV12-3/TRBV12-4
CAGSLMARVGQLNQPQHF
>17|.|TRBV9
CAGSVGSMLAGYNEQFF
>16|TRBJ2-3|TRBV23-1
CASSQKGGIGPDTQYF
>15|TRBJ2-2|TRBV20-1
CSASDRGWNTGELFF
>14|TRBJ2-1|TRBV27
CASSDDKGGNEQFF